This T cell receptor (beta chain) was recovered during a study of OX40 agonist ivuxolimab in advanced cancers. Overall study: Patients were dosed with the agonistic anti-OX40 (CD134) antibody ivuxolimab.

Of note for this clone: The antigen remains undetermined.

TCRdb's table, derived via immunoSEQ multiplex PCR, lists solely in-frame clones and lacks some. The sample contains some 70,000 clones, 88% of which appear only once. CDR3 size: 15 residues. Per germline, CDR1 SSHAT and CDR2 FNYEAQ (reference sequence). The V and J ends lost 5 bases and 7 bases respectively, with 20 bases between them. Study-level findings and limits: Both CD4+ and CD8+ T cell populations in blood had undergone clonal expansion by week 6 at 0.1 to 3.0 mg/kg. CD8+ T cells averaged more expanded clones than CD4+. Also present in some nonresponders was a low level of normalized T-cell clonal expansion.

Sequenced here: CD4+ or CD8+ T cells sorted from blood, sampled in a trial of the OX40 agonist ivuxolimab. This chain connects TRBV7-7 to TRBJ2-5; possibly TRBD1 for D (6 bases). The source is an adult with an advanced solid tumor such as melanoma, head and neck, liver or kidney cancer. CDR3 nucleotides: TGTGCCAGCAGCCCAAGCTACAGGGTAGAGGGGACCCAGTACTTC. Amino acid sequence: CASSPSYRVEGTQYF.